This record looks at one T cell receptor (beta chain) sequence and its context. Antigen specificity is unknown. This sample stems from a study of neoadjuvant anti-PD-1 for oral cavity cancer. Study context: Around day 43, patients without progression received a fourth nivolumab dose before surgery. Study-level results: Non-responders to neoadjuvant nivolumab had significantly more clonal PBMC T cells than responders. Only a few patients per response group were TCR-analyzed; validation needed.

Some clones are missing from TCRdb's copy, which holds only in-frame ones; the method was immunoSEQ multiplex PCR. This sample has around 60,000 clones, with approximately 79% found just once. The TCR was taken from a person aged 40 to 85 with oral cavity squamous cell carcinoma. This specimen consisted of PBMCs, obtained before nivolumab (anti-PD-1) treatment.

CDR3: CASRGTGGGRNTEAFF. CDR3 nucleotide sequence: TGTGCCAGCAGGGGGACAGGGGGAGGTCGGAACACTGAAGCTTTCTTT. The V and J genes are TRBV7-2 and TRBJ1-1; TRBD1 matches 11 bases. Trimming cost V 6 bases and J 1 base; bases outside gene matches: 7. CDR3 length: 16 residues. Per germline, CDR1 SGHTA and CDR2 FQGNSA.